This T cell receptor beta chain comes out of a study of type 1 and type 2 diabetes patients. Amplification started from genomic DNA. Amplification of the beta chain CDR3 used 30 forward and 13 reverse multiplex primers. TCRdb reprocessed the multiplex PCR reads via MiXCR and lists one record per CDR3 protein. This sample carries approximately 260,000 distinct CDR3 sequences, around 47% of them seen once, and the ten largest clones take roughly 15%. Germline assignment: CDR1 ENHRY and CDR2 SYGVKD. The V and J ends lost 2 bases and 0 bases respectively, with 8 bases between them. The CDR3 runs to 16 residues.

The clonotype was recovered from a man aged 18 to 30 with type 2 diabetes. V usage is TRBV10-3 and J usage is TRBJ2-6, with TRBD2 as a possible D gene (5 bases). Sequenced material: peripheral blood mononuclear cells (PBMCs). CDR3 DNA sequence: TGTGCCATCAGTGAGACCACTAGCTCTGGGGCCAACGTCCTGACTTTC. As protein: CAISETTSSGANVLTF.